These 17 T cell receptor beta chains were sequenced from one sample in a study of blood T cell repertoires in COVID-19. TCRdb's table, derived via immunoSEQ multiplex PCR, lists solely in-frame clones and lacks some. The table includes roughly 240,000 clones, 85% detected once. Sequenced: peripheral blood. The receptors stem from a man aged 50-59 years with COVID-19, enrolled during active disease.

This clone was counted once. This chain connects TRBV19 to TRBJ2-5; the D gene is possibly TRBD2 (6 bases). V gave up 3 bases and J gave up 6 bases, with 8 bases separating them. The CDR3 is made up of 12 amino acids. Looked up from germline, CDR1 is LNHDA and CDR2 is SQIVND (reference sequence). CDR3 nucleotide sequence: TGTGCCAGTAGTATTGGGAGGAAGACCCAGTACTTC. Protein sequence: CASSIGRKTQYF.

This rearrangement joins TRBV13 to TRBJ1-2; TRBD1 matches 7 bases. J gave up 4 bases and V 3 bases, and 5 bases lay outside the gene matches. The CDR3 totals 14 residues. Germline values: CDR1 PRHDT, CDR2 FYEKMQ (reference sequence). In nucleotides, the CDR3 is TGTGCCAGCAGCTTCCACGACAGGGTCTATGGCTACACCTTC. Translation gives CASSFHDRVYGYTF.

The chain couples TRBV27 to TRBJ1-1, with D possibly TRBD1 on 5 matching bases. The V end lost 0 bases, the J end lost 1 base, and 12 bases lay between the germline ends. The CDR3 loop spans 16 amino acids. Germline loops: CDR1 MNHEY, CDR2 SMNVEV (reference sequence). The CDR3 protein is CASSLSGRVENTEAFF. Written as DNA, the CDR3 is TGTGCCAGCAGTTTATCGGGCAGGGTAGAGAACACTGAAGCTTTCTTT.

This chain connects TRBV9 to TRBJ2-2, with D tentatively TRBD1 (5 bases). Germline V lookup: CDR1 SGDLS, CDR2 YYNGEE. V lost 0 bases and J lost 0, with 21 bases in between. The CDR3 has 20 amino acids. CDR3: CASSVDSTGPRVANTGELFF. The CDR3 nucleotides are TGTGCCAGCAGCGTAGATTCTACAGGACCTAGAGTAGCGAACACCGGGGAGCTGTTTTTT.

The CDR3 sequence is CASSHLFGGQGVPYEQYF. Here the CDR3 DNA reads TGTGCCAGCAGCCACCTGTTTGGGGGACAGGGGGTCCCCTACGAGCAGTACTTC. V gene TRBV3-1 (or the pseudogene TRBV3-2) combines with J gene TRBJ2-7, with 11 bases matching TRBD1. Germline lookup yields CDR1 LGHDT and CDR2 YNNKEL (reference sequence). The V gene end was trimmed by 3 bases and the J gene end by 2 bases; junction bases not matched to a gene: 12. The CDR3 runs 18 residues.

J is TRBJ2-7 and V is TRBV21-1; the table's TRBD1 call for D was not verified on the DNA. TRBV21-1 is a documented pseudogene. This CDR3 has 16 residues. DNA for the CDR3: TGTGCCAGCAGCAAAAATACCGAGGACAACCATTACGAGCAGTACTTC. Protein product: CASSKNTEDNHYEQYF.

This sequence joins TRBV30 and TRBJ2-1; TRBD2 might be the D (6 bases). Trimming shortened V by 4 bases and J by 7 bases, and 11 bases separated the two germline ends. The CDR3 length is 12 residues. Germline V gene sequence: CDR1 GTSNPN, CDR2 SVGIG (reference sequence). The CDR3 sequence: CAWIRGRNEQFF. CDR3 nucleotides: TGTGCCTGGATTCGGGGGAGGAATGAGCAGTTCTTC.

The chain recombines TRBV19 with TRBJ1-5, with D perhaps matching TRBD1 (5 bases). The CDR3 spans 17 residues. The germline gives CDR1 LNHDA, CDR2 SQIVND (reference sequence). V gave up 1 base and J gave up 6 bases, with 19 bases separating them. DNA of the CDR3: TGTGCCAGTAGTATAGGACTTGGAGGGGCAACGGTTCAGCCCCAGCATTTT. It is translated as CASSIGLGGATVQPQHF.

V is TRBV24-1 and J is TRBJ1-1; TRBD1 might be the D (5 bases). Germline values: CDR1 KGHDR, CDR2 SFDVKD. The CDR3 spans 14 residues. Between the trimmed V and J ends, which lost 7 bases and 1 base, there was a span of 12 bases. The CDR3 loop reads CATRSTVKNTEAFF. As DNA, the CDR3 is TGTGCCACCAGGTCGACAGTTAAGAACACTGAAGCTTTCTTT.

On this clone: A junction boundary mismatches the germline segment, possibly from a read error. The V and J genes are TRBV7-7 and TRBJ2-3; 7 bases agree with TRBD2. This CDR3 contains 15 residues. Germline V lookup: CDR1 SSHAT, CDR2 FNYEAQ (reference sequence). This chain's CDR3 is CASSLGGGGADTQYF. The CDR3 nucleotides are TGTGCTAGCAGCTTGGGGGGGGGAGGCGCAGATACGCAGTATTTT.

V and J are TRBV28 and TRBJ2-3; a weak D match, TRBD1 (5 bases). Germline values: CDR1 MDHEN, CDR2 SYDVKM. The CDR3 totals 15 residues. V shed 0 bases and J shed 6 bases, with 13 bases lying between them. The CDR3 DNA reads TGTGCCAGCAGTTTATGGACAGCTATTTCGGATACGCAGTATTTT. Translated: CASSLWTAISDTQYF.

The chain couples TRBV9 to TRBJ2-7; perhaps TRBD2 as D (5 bases). The CDR3 consists of 14 residues. Germline V gives CDR1 SGDLS, CDR2 YYNGEE. Trimming left V 2 bases short and J 2 bases short, with 11 bases between. Written as DNA, the CDR3 is TGTGCCAGCAGCGTGTCGGGGAAAACCTACGAGCAGTACTTC. Protein product: CASSVSGKTYEQYF.

The genes are TRBV18 and TRBJ1-4, with 8 nucleotides matching TRBD1. The germline CDR1 and CDR2 sequences are KGHSH and LQKENI. This CDR3 has 16 amino acids. With 6 bases clipped from V and 1 base from J, the junction kept 7 bases outside the gene matches. CDR3 DNA sequence: TGTGCCAGCTCGTCAGGACAGGGCAGAACTAATGAAAAACTGTTTTTT. Encoded protein: CASSSGQGRTNEKLFF.

This chain links TRBV7-9 with TRBJ2-2, with D perhaps matching TRBD2 (6 bases). The CDR3 extends over 15 amino acids. Trimming pared 3 bases from V and 5 bases from J, leaving 13 bases between. Germline CDR1 and CDR2: SEHNR and FQNEAQ (reference sequence). Here the CDR3 DNA reads TGTGCCAGCAGCTTTTCGGGGGTTCGTACCGGGGAGCTGTTTTTT. Translating it yields CASSFSGVRTGELFF.

The chain couples TRBV5-4 to TRBJ1-6, with D uncertain. CDR3 length: 17 residues. Deletions cut 3 bases from V and 0 bases from J, with 13 bases between. In germline, CDR1 is SGHNT, CDR2 YYREEE (reference sequence). The CDR3, as DNA: TGTGCCAGCAGCTCTCCGGAGCGTAGCTCCTATAATTCACCCCTCCACTTT. This translates into CASSSPERSSYNSPLHF.

The chain couples TRBV4-2 to TRBJ2-1; the D gene is possibly TRBD2 (6 bases). The germline gives CDR1 LGHNA, CDR2 YNFKEQ. The CDR3 is made up of 17 amino acids. The V end lost 4 bases, the J end lost 7 bases, and 23 bases lay between the germline ends. Here the CDR3 DNA reads TGTGCCAGCAGCCTAATAATGGGCGGGACGGATGGAAATGAGCAGTTCTTC. Its translation is CASSLIMGGTDGNEQFF.

This rearrangement joins TRBV15 to TRBJ2-3; D not certain. With 3 bases removed from V and 2 bases from J, the gap between germline ends came to 9 bases. This CDR3 region has 14 residues. CDR1 LNHNV and CDR2 YYDKDF come from the germline V gene (reference sequence). CDR3 region: CATSRGQHTDTQYF. The CDR3 DNA sequence: TGTGCCACCAGCAGGGGCCAGCACACAGATACGCAGTATTTT.